The present entry profiles one T cell receptor beta chain with its context. The antigen is unknown. Trimming took 4 bases from V and 13 from J, leaving 16 bases between them. This CDR3 has 12 residues. Germline V gives CDR1 MDHEN, CDR2 SYDVKM. These data are taken from a study of T cell responses to AZD1222 COVID-19 vaccine. Across the whole study: Combined were second doses at about 4 or about 12 weeks.

Study-level findings and limits: It was only after the peak T cell response that any repertoires were sampled. Spike-wide vaccine-associated CD4 TCRs dominated at 160-218 and 743-854. White British donors predominated, females outnumbered males, and clonal diversity was possibly underestimated.

TCRdb keeps only in-frame clones here, not all; method: immunoSEQ multiplex PCR. This table has some 150,000 clones, approximately 88% appearing once. The sequencing used peripheral blood, collected on day 0 of AZD1222 vaccination. This sequence joins TRBV28 and TRBJ1-2; D not resolved. This TCR derives from an adult in good health. CDR3 bases: TGTGCCAGCAGTTCGGAACGTCTTATTGTCACCTTC. The encoded protein is CASSSERLIVTF.